This paragraph reports one T cell receptor beta chain. This sample was included in a study of control samples from healthy donors and cancer patients. Libraries were prepared by immunoSEQ multiplex PCR; TCRdb keeps only in-frame clonotypes and omits some of them. The sample lists 120,000 to 150,000 clones, more than 85% occurring once. This TCR came from a young man in good health. Sequenced material: blood.

The CDR3 here is CASSYSRLEEQYF. The CDR3 DNA reads as TGTGCCAGCAGTTACTCGAGATTAGAAGAGCAGTACTTC. The chain combines TRBV6-5 with TRBJ2-7, with D unclear. V was clipped by 0 bases and J by 7 bases, with 10 bases between them. Germline CDR1 reads MNHEY; CDR2 reads SVGAGI. The CDR3 consists of 13 residues.